These T cell receptor beta chains were read from a single sample in a study of cytomegalovirus exposure and HLA in healthy donors. Profiling relied on immunoSEQ multiplex PCR, and the TCRdb table lists in-frame clones only, not all of them. The data hold about 120,000 clones, with around 73% observed a single time. The material sequenced was PBMCs. These receptors were obtained from a man younger than 45 in good health and CMV-seropositive. CDR3s include the opening cysteine and the closing phenylalanine or tryptophan. Each record gives: clone size, J gene, V gene, D gene, CDR3 DNA, CDR3 protein. D genes are given only for firm matches. Where a row states a size, it is once, few, many or the class of an expanded clone; other rows omit it.

clone_size: once; j_call: TRBJ1-2; v_call: TRBV18; d_call: TRBD1; cdr3_nt: TGTGCCAGCTCCTCCGGGACAGAAGTTTACTGGGGCTACACCTTC; cdr3_aa: CASSSGTEVYWGYTF
clone_size: .; j_call: TRBJ2-7; v_call: TRBV6-6; d_call: .; cdr3_nt: TGTGCCAGCAGTTACGAACGAGCACAGTACTTC; cdr3_aa: CASSYERAQYF
clone_size: .; j_call: TRBJ2-7; v_call: TRBV6-5; d_call: TRBD2; cdr3_nt: TGTGCCAGCAGCTCCACAGCGGGAGTCTACGAGCAGTACTTC; cdr3_aa: CASSSTAGVYEQYF
clone_size: .; j_call: TRBJ2-7; v_call: TRBV19; d_call: .; cdr3_nt: TGTGCCAGTAGTATAGTCCCGACAGATTACTACGAGCAGTACTTC; cdr3_aa: CASSIVPTDYYEQYF
clone_size: .; j_call: TRBJ2-1; v_call: TRBV27; d_call: .; cdr3_nt: TGTGCCGTGCGGGGGCCCTACAATGAGCAGTTCTTC; cdr3_aa: CAVRGPYNEQFF
clone_size: .; j_call: TRBJ2-1; v_call: TRBV27; d_call: .; cdr3_nt: TGTGCCAGCAGCTCTGCGGGACAGATCTACAATGAGCAGTTCTTC; cdr3_aa: CASSSAGQIYNEQFF
clone_size: .; j_call: TRBJ2-3; v_call: TRBV5-6; d_call: .; cdr3_nt: TGTGCCAGCAGTCGGGGAGATACGCAGTATTTT; cdr3_aa: CASSRGDTQYF
clone_size: .; j_call: TRBJ2-2; v_call: TRBV5-1; d_call: TRBD2; cdr3_nt: TGCGCCAGCAGCTTCCCGGCAACTAGCGGGAGACTTGCCCCGGGGGAGCTGTTTTTT; cdr3_aa: CASSFPATSGRLAPGELFF
clone_size: .; j_call: TRBJ2-3; v_call: TRBV5-5; d_call: TRBD2; cdr3_nt: TGTGCCAGCAGCACCGTAGCGGGAGGGCGGGATACGCAGTATTTT; cdr3_aa: CASSTVAGGRDTQYF
clone_size: few; j_call: TRBJ2-1; v_call: TRBV4-1; d_call: TRBD2; cdr3_nt: TGCGCCAGCACCCGGGACTATCCCTACAATGAGCAGTTCTTC; cdr3_aa: CASTRDYPYNEQFF
clone_size: few; j_call: TRBJ2-1; v_call: TRBV7-8; d_call: TRBD2; cdr3_nt: TGTGCCAGCAGCCTCTGGACTAGCGGGAGTGAGCAGTTCTTC; cdr3_aa: CASSLWTSGSEQFF
clone_size: .; j_call: TRBJ1-2; v_call: TRBV29-1; d_call: TRBD1; cdr3_nt: TGCAGCGTTGAGCCGTGGGACAGCCCGAACTATGGCTACACCTTC; cdr3_aa: CSVEPWDSPNYGYTF
clone_size: .; j_call: TRBJ2-7; v_call: TRBV7-8; d_call: TRBD1; cdr3_nt: TGTGCCAGCAGCTTTACACAGGGGGCGGACGAGCAGTACTTC; cdr3_aa: CASSFTQGADEQYF
clone_size: .; j_call: TRBJ2-5; v_call: TRBV29-1; d_call: .; cdr3_nt: TGCAGCGTTGATGCAGGAAAATCCCAGTACTTC; cdr3_aa: CSVDAGKSQYF
clone_size: .; j_call: TRBJ2-1; v_call: TRBV20-1; d_call: .; cdr3_nt: TGCAGTGCTACCTCCCGAGGTGAGCAGTTCTTC; cdr3_aa: CSATSRGEQFF
clone_size: .; j_call: TRBJ1-1; v_call: TRBV5-1; d_call: TRBD1; cdr3_nt: TGCGCCAGCAGCAGGACAGGGGGTGACACTGAAGCTTTCTTT; cdr3_aa: CASSRTGGDTEAFF
clone_size: .; j_call: TRBJ1-5; v_call: TRBV6-5; d_call: .; cdr3_nt: TGTGCCAGCAGTCGAGGACCTGGGGCGCATCAGCCCCAGCATTTT; cdr3_aa: CASSRGPGAHQPQHF
clone_size: .; j_call: TRBJ1-2; v_call: TRBV7-9; d_call: .; cdr3_nt: TGTGCCAGCAGCCCCACCGGCTATGGCTACACCTTC; cdr3_aa: CASSPTGYGYTF